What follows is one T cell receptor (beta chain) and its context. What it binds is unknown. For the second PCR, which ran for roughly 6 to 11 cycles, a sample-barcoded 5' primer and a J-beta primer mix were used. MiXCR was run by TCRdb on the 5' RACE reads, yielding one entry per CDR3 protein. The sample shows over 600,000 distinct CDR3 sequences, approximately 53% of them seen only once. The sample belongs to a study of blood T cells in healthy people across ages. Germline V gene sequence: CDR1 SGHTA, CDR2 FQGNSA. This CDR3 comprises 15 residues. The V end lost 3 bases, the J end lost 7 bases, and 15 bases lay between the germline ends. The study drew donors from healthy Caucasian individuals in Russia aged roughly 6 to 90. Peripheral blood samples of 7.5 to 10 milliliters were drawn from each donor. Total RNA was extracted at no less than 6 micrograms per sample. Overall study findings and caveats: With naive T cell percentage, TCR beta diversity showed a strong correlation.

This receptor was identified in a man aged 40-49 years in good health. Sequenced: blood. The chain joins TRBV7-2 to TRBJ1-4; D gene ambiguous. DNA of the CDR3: TGTGCCAGCAGCTTGGTGTCCTCCCAAGGTGAAAAACTGTTTTTT. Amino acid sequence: CASSLVSSQGEKLFF.